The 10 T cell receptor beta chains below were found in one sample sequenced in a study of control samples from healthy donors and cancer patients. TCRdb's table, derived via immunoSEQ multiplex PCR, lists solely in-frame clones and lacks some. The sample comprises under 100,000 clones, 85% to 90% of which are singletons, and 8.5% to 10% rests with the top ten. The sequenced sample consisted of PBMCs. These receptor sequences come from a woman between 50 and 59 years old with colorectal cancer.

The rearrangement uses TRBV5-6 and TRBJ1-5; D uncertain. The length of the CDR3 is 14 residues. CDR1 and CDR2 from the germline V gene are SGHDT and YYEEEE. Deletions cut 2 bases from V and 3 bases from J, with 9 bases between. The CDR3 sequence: CASSFGQANQPQHF. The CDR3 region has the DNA TGTGCCAGCAGCTTTGGGCAGGCCAATCAGCCCCAGCATTTT. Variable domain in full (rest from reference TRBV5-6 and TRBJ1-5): DAGVTQSPTHLIKTRGQQVTLRCSPKSGHDTVSWYQQALGQGPQFIFQYYEEEERQRGNFPDRFSGHQFPNYSSELNVNALLLGDSALYLCASSFGQANQPQHFGDGTRLSIL.

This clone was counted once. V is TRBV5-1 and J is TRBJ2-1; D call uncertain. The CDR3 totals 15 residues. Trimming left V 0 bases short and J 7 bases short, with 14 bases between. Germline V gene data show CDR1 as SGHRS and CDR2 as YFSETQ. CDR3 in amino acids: CASSLGLGPANEQFF. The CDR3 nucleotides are TGCGCCAGCAGCTTGGGTTTAGGGCCTGCGAATGAGCAGTTCTTC. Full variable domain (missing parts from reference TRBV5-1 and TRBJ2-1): KAGVTQTPRYLIKTRGQQVTLSCSPISGHRSVSWYQQTPGQGLQFLFEYFSETQRNKGNFPGRFSGRQFSNSRSEMNVSTLELGDSALYLCASSLGLGPANEQFFGPGTRLTVL.

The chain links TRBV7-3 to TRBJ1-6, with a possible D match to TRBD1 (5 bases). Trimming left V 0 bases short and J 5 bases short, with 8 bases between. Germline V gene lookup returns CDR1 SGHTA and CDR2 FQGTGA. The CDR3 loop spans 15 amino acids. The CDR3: CASSLTSGDNSPLHF. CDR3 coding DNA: TGTGCCAGCAGCTTAACGTCGGGGGATAATTCACCCCTCCACTTT.

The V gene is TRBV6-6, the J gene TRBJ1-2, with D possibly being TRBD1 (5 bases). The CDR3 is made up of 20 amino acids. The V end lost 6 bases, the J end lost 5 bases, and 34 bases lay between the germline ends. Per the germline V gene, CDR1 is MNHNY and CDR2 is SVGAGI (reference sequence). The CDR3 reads CASSYILATTHGRDVYGYTF. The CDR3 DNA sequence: TGTGCCAGCAGCTACATACTGGCAACCACCCATGGTAGGGACGTTTATGGCTACACCTTC.

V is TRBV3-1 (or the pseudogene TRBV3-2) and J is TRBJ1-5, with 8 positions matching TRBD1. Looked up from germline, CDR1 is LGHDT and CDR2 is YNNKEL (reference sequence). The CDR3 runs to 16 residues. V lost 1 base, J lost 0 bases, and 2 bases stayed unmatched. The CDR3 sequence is CASSQGGTGSNQPQHF. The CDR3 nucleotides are TGTGCCAGCAGCCAAGGGGGGACAGGTAGCAATCAGCCCCAGCATTTT.

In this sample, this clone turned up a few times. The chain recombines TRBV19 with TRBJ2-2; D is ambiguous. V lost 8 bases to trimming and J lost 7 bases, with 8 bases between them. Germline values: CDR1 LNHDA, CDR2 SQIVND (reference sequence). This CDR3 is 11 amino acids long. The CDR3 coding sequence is TGTGCCAGTTCGAATTACGGGGAGCTGTTTTTT. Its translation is CASSNYGELFF. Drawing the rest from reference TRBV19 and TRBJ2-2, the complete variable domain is DGGITQSPKYLFRKEGQNVTLSCEQNLNHDAMYWYRQDPGQGLRLIYYSQIVNDFQKGDIAEGYSVSREKKESFPLTVTSAQKNPTAFYLCASSNYGELFFGEGSRLTVL.

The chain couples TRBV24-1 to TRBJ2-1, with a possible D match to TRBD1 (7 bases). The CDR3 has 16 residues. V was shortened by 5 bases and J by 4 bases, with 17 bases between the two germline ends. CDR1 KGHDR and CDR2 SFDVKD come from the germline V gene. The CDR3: CATSVVQGGRYNEQFF. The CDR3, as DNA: TGTGCCACCAGTGTCGTTCAGGGGGGCCGGTACAATGAGCAGTTCTTC.

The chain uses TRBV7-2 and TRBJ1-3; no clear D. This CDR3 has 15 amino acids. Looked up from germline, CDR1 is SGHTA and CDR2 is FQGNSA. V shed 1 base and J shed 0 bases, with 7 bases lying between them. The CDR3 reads CASSLEVISGNTIYF. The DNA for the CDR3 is TGTGCCAGCAGCTTAGAGGTTATCTCTGGAAACACCATATATTTT.

CDR3: CASSSTTGGADEQYV. DNA for the CDR3: TGTGCCAGCAGCTCTACGACAGGGGGCGCGGACGAGCAGTACGTC. This chain links TRBV5-6 with TRBJ2-7, with 10 bases identical to TRBD1. The CDR3 is 15 residues long. CDR1 and CDR2 (germline): SGHDT, YYEEEE. Unmatched junction bases numbered 8, after V lost 3 bases and J lost 5 bases.

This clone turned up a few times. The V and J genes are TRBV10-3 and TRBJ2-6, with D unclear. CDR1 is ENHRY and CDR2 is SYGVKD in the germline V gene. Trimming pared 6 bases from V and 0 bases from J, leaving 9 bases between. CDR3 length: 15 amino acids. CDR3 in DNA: TGTGCCATCAGCAAGGCAGGCTCTGGGGCCAACGTCCTGACTTTC. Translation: CAISKAGSGANVLTF.